The 6 T cell receptor beta chains given below trace back to one sample, sequenced in a study of cytomegalovirus exposure and HLA in healthy donors. Both 60 Vbeta primers and 13 Jbeta primers went into the PCR. Here immunoSEQ multiplex PCR was the method, and the copy in TCRdb shows in-frame clones only, minus some. The profile shows approximately 130,000 clones, roughly 79% of them singletons. The specimen sequenced was PBMCs. The source is a woman aged 45-60 years in good health and CMV-seronegative.

This rearrangement joins TRBV6-5 to TRBJ2-7; 8 bases are shared with TRBD2. CDR3 size: 14 residues. J was trimmed by 4 bases and V by 6 bases; bases with no gene match: 8. The germline CDR1 and CDR2 sequences are MNHEY and SVGAGI. The CDR3 nucleotides are TGTGCCAGCAGAGGTAGCGGGACAAAGTACGAGCAGTACTTC. Its protein product is CASRGSGTKYEQYF.

The rearrangement joins TRBV30 to TRBJ2-3; the D is unclear. The V end lost 0 bases, the J end lost 0 bases, and 10 bases lay between the germline ends. Germline lookup yields CDR1 GTSNPN and CDR2 SVGIG (reference sequence). This CDR3 has 15 amino acids. The CDR3 DNA sequence: TGTGCCTGGAGTGTACCTGAGATTAGCACAGATACGCAGTATTTT. Translating it yields CAWSVPEISTDTQYF.

The rearrangement links TRBV4-3 to TRBJ2-7; D is uncertain. Germline lookup yields CDR1 LGHNA and CDR2 YSLEER. V lost 0 bases and J lost 3, with 15 bases in between. This CDR3 contains 16 residues. CDR3 nucleotides: TGCGCCAGCAGCCAAGAAGATCCCGCGACGGGCTACGAGCAGTACTTC. As protein: CASSQEDPATGYEQYF.

This sequence joins TRBV28 and TRBJ2-7, with 9 bases lining up with TRBD2. The CDR3 runs to 14 residues. V gave up 6 bases and J gave up 0 bases; unmatched junction bases: 3. Germline V gene data show CDR1 as MDHEN and CDR2 as SYDVKM. The CDR3 bases are TGTGCCAGCAGCCTAGCGGGAATCTCCTACGAGCAGTACTTC. Protein product: CASSLAGISYEQYF.

The V call is TRBV25-1, the J call TRBJ2-7, with 9 positions matching TRBD1. Trimming took 8 bases from V and 4 from J; bases not matched to a gene: 6. CDR1 and CDR2 (germline): MGHDK, SYGVNS. The CDR3 is made up of 13 amino acids. The CDR3, as DNA: TGTGCCAGCTCAGACAGGGGGAGGTACGAGCAGTACTTC. This sequence encodes CASSDRGRYEQYF.

This chain uses TRBV19 with TRBJ2-5; the match to TRBD2 covers 12 bases. The V gene end was trimmed by 4 bases and the J gene end by 1 base; junction bases not matched to a gene: 4. Germline V gives CDR1 LNHDA, CDR2 SQIVND (reference sequence). This CDR3 is built from 16 residues. CDR3 bases: TGTGCCAGTAGTACCACGGGACTAGCGGGCCAAGAGACCCAGTACTTC. Encoded protein: CASSTTGLAGQETQYF.